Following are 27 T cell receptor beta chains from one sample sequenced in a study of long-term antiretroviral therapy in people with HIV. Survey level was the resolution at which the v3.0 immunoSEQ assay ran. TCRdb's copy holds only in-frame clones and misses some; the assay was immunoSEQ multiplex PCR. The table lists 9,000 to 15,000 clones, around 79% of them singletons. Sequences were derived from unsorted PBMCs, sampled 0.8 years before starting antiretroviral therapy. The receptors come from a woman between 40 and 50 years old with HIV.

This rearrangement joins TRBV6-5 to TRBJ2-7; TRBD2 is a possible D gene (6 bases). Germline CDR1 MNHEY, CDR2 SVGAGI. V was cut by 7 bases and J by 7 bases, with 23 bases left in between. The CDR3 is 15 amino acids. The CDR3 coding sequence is TGTGCCAGCATCCCCGAGGGCGGGACCGGGCGGGAGCAGTACTTC. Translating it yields CASIPEGGTGREQYF.

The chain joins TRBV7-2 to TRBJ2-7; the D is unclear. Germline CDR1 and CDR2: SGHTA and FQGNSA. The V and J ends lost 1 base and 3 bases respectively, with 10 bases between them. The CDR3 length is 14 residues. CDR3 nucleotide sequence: TGTGCCAGCAGCTTAGTTGGAACTTTCTACGAGCAGTACTTC. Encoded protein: CASSLVGTFYEQYF.

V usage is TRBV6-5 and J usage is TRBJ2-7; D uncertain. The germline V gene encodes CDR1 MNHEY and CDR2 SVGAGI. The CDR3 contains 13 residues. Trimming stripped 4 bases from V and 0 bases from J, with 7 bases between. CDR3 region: CASSSAVSYEQYF. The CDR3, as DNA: TGTGCCAGCAGTTCCGCGGTCTCCTACGAGCAGTACTTC.

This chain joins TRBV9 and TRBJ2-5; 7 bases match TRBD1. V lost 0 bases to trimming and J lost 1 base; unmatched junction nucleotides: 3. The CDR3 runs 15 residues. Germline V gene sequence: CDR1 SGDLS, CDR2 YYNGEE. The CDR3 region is CASSVDRGFQETQYF. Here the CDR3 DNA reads TGTGCCAGCAGCGTAGACAGGGGATTCCAAGAGACCCAGTACTTC.

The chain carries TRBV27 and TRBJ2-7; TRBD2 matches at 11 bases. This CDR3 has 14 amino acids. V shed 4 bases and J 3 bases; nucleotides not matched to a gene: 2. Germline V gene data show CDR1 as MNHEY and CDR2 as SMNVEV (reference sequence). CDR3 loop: CASSSTSGNYEQYF. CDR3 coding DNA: TGTGCCAGCAGTTCGACTAGCGGGAACTACGAGCAGTACTTC.

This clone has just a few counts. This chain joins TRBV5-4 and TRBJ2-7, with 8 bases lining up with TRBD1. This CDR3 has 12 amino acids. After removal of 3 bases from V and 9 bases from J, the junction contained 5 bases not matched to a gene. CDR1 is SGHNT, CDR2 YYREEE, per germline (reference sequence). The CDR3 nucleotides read TGTGCCAGCAGCTCCGCTGACAGGGGGCAGTACTTC. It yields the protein CASSSADRGQYF.

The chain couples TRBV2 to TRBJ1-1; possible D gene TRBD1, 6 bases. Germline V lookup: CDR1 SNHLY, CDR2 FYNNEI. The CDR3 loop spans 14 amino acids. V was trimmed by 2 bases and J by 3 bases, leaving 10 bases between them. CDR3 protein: CASSESPGDTEAFF. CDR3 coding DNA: TGTGCCAGCAGTGAAAGCCCAGGGGACACTGAAGCTTTCTTT.

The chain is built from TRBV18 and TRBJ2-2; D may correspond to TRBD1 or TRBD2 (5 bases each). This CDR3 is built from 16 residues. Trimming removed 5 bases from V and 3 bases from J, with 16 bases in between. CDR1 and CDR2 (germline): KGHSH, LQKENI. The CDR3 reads CASSFSGTVYTGELFF. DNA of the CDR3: TGTGCCAGCTCATTTTCCGGGACCGTATACACCGGGGAGCTGTTTTTT.

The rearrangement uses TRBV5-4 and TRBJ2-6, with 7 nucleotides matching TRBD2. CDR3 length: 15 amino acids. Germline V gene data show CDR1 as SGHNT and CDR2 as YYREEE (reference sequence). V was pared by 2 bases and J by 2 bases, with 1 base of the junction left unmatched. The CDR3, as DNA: TGTGCCAGCAGCTTTGGGGGGGCTGGGGCCAACGTCCTGACTTTC. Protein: CASSFGGAGANVLTF.

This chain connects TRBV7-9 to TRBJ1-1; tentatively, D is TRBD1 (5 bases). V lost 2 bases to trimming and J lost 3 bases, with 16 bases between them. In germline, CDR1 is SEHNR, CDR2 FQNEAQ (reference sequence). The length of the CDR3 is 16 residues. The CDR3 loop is CASSLSPGFSHTEAFF. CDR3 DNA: TGTGCCAGCAGCTTAAGCCCAGGGTTTTCGCACACTGAAGCTTTCTTT. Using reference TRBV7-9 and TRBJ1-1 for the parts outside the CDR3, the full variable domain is DTGVSQNPRHKITKRGQNVTFRCDPISEHNRLYWYRQTLGQGPEFLTYFQNEAQLEKSRLLSDRFSAERPKGSFSTLEIQRTEQGDSAMYLCASSLSPGFSHTEAFFGQGTRLTVV.

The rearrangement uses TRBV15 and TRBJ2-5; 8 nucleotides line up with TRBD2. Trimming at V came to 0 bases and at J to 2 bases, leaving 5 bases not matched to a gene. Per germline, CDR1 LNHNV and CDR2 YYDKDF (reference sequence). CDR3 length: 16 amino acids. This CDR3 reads CATSRDRAGGQETQYF. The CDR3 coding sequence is TGTGCCACCAGCAGAGATAGGGCGGGAGGACAAGAGACCCAGTACTTC. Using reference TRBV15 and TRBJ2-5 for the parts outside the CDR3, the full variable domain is DAMVIQNPRYQVTQFGKPVTLSCSQTLNHNVMYWYQQKSSQAPKLLFHYYDKDFNNEADTPDNFQSRRPNTSFCFLDIRSPGLGDTAMYLCATSRDRAGGQETQYFGPGTRLLVL.

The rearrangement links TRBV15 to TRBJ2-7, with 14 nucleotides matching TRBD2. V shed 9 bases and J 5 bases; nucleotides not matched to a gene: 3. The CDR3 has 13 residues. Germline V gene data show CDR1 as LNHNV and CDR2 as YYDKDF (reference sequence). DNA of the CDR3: TGTGCCACAAGGACTAGCGGGGGGAACGAGCAGTACTTC. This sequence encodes CATRTSGGNEQYF.

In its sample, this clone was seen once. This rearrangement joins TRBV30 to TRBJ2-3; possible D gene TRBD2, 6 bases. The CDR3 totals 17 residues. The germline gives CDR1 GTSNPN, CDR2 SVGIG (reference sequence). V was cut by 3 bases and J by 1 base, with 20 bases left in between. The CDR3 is CAWSRPGGPRGTDTQYF. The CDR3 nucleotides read TGTGCCTGGAGCCGACCCGGAGGGCCGAGGGGCACAGATACGCAGTATTTT. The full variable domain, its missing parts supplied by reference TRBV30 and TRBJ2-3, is SQTIHQWPATLVQPVGSPLSLECTVEGTSNPNLYWYRQAAGRGLQLLFYSVGIGQISSEVPQNLSASRPQDRQFILSSKKLLLSDSGFYLCAWSRPGGPRGTDTQYFGPGTRLTVL.

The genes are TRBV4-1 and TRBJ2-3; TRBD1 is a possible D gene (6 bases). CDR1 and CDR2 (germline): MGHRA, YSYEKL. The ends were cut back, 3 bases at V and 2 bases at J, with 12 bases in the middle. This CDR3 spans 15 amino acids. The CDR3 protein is CASSQDSTFTDTQYF. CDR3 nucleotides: TGCGCCAGCAGCCAGGACAGTACGTTCACAGATACGCAGTATTTT.

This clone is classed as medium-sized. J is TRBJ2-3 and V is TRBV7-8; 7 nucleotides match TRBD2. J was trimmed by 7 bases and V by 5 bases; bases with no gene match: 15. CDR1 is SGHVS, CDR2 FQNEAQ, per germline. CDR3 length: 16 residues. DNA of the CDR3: TGTGCCAGCAGCGGTGGCATGGCGGGAGTGGAGCATACGCAGTATTTT. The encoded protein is CASSGGMAGVEHTQYF.

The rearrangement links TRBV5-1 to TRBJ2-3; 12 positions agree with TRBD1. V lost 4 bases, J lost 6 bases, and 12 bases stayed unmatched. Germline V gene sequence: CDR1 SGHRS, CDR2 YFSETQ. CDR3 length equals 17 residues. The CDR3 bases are TGCGCCAGCAGCACACCTCCGGGACAGGGGGCAGGGGATACGCAGTATTTT. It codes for CASSTPPGQGAGDTQYF. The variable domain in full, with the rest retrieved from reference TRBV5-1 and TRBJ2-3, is KAGVTQTPRYLIKTRGQQVTLSCSPISGHRSVSWYQQTPGQGLQFLFEYFSETQRNKGNFPGRFSGRQFSNSRSEMNVSTLELGDSALYLCASSTPPGQGAGDTQYFGPGTRLTVL.

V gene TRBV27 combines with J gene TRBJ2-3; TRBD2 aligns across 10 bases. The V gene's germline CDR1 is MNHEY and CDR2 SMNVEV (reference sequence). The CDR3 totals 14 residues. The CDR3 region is CGPVAGGITDTQYF. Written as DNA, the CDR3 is TGTGGCCCCGTAGCGGGAGGAATCACAGATACGCAGTATTTT.

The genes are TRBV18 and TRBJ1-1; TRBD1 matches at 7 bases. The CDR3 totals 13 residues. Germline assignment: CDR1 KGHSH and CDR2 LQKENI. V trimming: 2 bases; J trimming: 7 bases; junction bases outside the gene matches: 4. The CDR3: CASSPMGDSEAFF. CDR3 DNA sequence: TGTGCCAGCTCACCAATGGGGGACAGTGAAGCTTTCTTT.

CDR3 nucleotide sequence: TGTGCCAGCAGCCATATACCGGACACCGGGGAGCTGTTTTTT. It translates to CASSHIPDTGELFF. The genes are TRBV14 and TRBJ2-2, with unresolved D. The V and J ends lost 3 bases and 3 bases respectively, with 8 bases between them. Germline-derived CDR1 and CDR2 are SGHDN and FVKESK. CDR3 length: 14 residues.

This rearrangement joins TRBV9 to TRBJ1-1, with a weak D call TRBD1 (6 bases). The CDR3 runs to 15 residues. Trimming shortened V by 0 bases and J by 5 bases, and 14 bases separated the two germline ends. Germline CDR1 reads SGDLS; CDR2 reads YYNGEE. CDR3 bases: TGTGCCAGCAGCGTAGAGGCAGGGGATCTGACTGAAGCTTTCTTT. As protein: CASSVEAGDLTEAFF.

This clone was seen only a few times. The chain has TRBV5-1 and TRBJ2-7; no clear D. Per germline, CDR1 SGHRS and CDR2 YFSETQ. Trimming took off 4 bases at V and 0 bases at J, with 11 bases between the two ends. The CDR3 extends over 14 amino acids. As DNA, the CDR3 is TGCGCCAGCAGCCCTCGGACGGACTCCTACGAGCAGTACTTC. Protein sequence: CASSPRTDSYEQYF.

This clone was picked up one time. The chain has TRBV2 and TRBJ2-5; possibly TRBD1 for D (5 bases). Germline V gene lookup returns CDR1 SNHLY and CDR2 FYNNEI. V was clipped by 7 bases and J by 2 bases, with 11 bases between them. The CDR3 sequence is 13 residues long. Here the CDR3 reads CASMVDIQETQYF. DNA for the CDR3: TGTGCCAGCATGGTGGACATACAAGAGACCCAGTACTTC.

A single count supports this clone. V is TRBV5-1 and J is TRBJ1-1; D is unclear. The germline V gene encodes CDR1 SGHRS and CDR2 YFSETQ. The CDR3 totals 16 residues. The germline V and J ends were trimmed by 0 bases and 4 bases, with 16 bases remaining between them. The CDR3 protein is CASSLDFGVGSTEAFF. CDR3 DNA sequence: TGCGCCAGCAGCTTGGATTTTGGGGTGGGAAGCACTGAAGCTTTCTTT.

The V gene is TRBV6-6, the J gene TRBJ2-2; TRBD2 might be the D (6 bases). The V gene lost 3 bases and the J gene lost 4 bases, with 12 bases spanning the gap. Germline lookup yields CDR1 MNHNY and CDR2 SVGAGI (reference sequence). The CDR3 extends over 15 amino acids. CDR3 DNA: TGTGCCAGCAGTTATGGATCGCGGGGCACCGGGGAGCTGTTTTTT. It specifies CASSYGSRGTGELFF.

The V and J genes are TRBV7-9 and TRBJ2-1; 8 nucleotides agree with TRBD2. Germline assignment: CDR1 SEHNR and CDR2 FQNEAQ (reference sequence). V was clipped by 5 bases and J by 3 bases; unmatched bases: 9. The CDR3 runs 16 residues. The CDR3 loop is CASSGELAVNYNEQFF. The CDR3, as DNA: TGTGCCAGCAGCGGAGAACTAGCGGTTAACTACAATGAGCAGTTCTTC.

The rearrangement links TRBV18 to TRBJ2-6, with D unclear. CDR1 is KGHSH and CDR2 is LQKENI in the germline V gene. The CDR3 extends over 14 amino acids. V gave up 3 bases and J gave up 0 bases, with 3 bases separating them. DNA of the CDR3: TGTGCCAGCTCACCGAGCTCTGGGGCCAACGTCCTGACTTTC. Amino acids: CASSPSSGANVLTF.

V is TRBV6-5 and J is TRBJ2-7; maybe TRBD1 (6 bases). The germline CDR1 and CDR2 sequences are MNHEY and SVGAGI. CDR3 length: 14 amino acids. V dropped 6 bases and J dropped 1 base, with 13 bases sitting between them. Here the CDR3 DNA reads TGTGCCAGCAGCTACAGGGATAGTTCCTACGAGCAGTACTTC. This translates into CASSYRDSSYEQYF.